These 12 T cell receptor beta chains were all obtained from the same sample, sequenced in a study of OX40 agonist ivuxolimab in advanced cancers. Sequencing was performed with immunoSEQ multiplex PCR; in TCRdb, only in-frame clones are kept and a portion is missing. This table has tens of thousands of clones, 89% appearing once. The material sequenced was CD4+ or CD8+ T cells sorted from blood, taken in a trial of the OX40 agonist ivuxolimab. The receptors here all came from an adult with an advanced solid tumor such as melanoma, head and neck, liver or kidney cancer.

The V call is TRBV29-1, the J call TRBJ2-1; tentatively, D is TRBD2 (6 bases). The germline V and J ends were trimmed by 2 bases and 4 bases, with 6 bases remaining between them. Germline V lookup: CDR1 SQVTM, CDR2 ANQGSEA. CDR3 length equals 12 residues. The CDR3 DNA sequence: TGCAGCGTTGAACGGGAGTACAATGAGCAGTTCTTC. Translated: CSVEREYNEQFF.

This clone was found once. The chain employs TRBV2 and TRBJ2-2; 12 nucleotides agree with TRBD2. The CDR3 length is 17 residues. V was pared by 4 bases and J by 4 bases, with 7 bases of the junction left unmatched. The V gene's germline CDR1 is SNHLY and CDR2 FYNNEI. The DNA of the CDR3 is TGTGCCAGCAGTGGGCTAGCGGGGGGGTATGGCACCGGGGAGCTGTTTTTT. This encodes CASSGLAGGYGTGELFF. Together with reference TRBV2 and TRBJ2-2, the CDR3 gives the full variable domain: EPEVTQTPSHQVTQMGQEVILRCVPISNHLYFYWYRQILGQKVEFLVSFYNNEISEKSEIFDDQFSVERPDGSNFTLKIRSTKLEDSAMYFCASSGLAGGYGTGELFFGEGSRLTVL.

The rearrangement joins TRBV15 to TRBJ1-2, with a possible D match to TRBD1 (5 bases). The germline V gene encodes CDR1 LNHNV and CDR2 YYDKDF (reference sequence). V lost 3 bases to trimming and J lost 5 bases, with 16 bases between them. The CDR3 has 15 residues. This CDR3 is CATSSPGRSSYGYTF. The CDR3 DNA is TGTGCCACCAGCAGCCCGGGGCGGAGCAGTTATGGCTACACCTTC. Filled out from reference TRBV15 and TRBJ1-2, the complete variable domain reads DAMVIQNPRYQVTQFGKPVTLSCSQTLNHNVMYWYQQKSSQAPKLLFHYYDKDFNNEADTPDNFQSRRPNTSFCFLDIRSPGLGDTAMYLCATSSPGRSSYGYTFGSGTRLTVV.

A note on this clone: Germline and junction disagree at one end, which may indicate a read error. The chain joins TRBV5-1 to TRBJ2-7; 8 bases match TRBD2. Germline V CDR1 and CDR2: SGHRS, YFSETQ. The CDR3 is made up of 17 amino acids. The CDR3 sequence: CARSGGRGRELSYEQYF. CDR3 DNA sequence: TGCGCCCGCAGCGGGGGCCGGGGGCGGGAGCTCAGCTACGAGCAGTACTTC.

The V and J genes are TRBV7-9 and TRBJ1-2; D is undetermined. The CDR3 runs to 13 residues. The V and J ends lost 3 bases and 5 bases respectively, with 10 bases between them. CDR1 and CDR2 from the germline V gene are SEHNR and FQNEAQ (reference sequence). For the CDR3, the DNA is TGTGCCAGCAGCTTTTTTACAGCTTATGGCTACACCTTC. Encoded protein: CASSFFTAYGYTF.

V usage is TRBV7-3 and J usage is TRBJ2-1; perhaps TRBD1 as D (5 bases). CDR1 and CDR2 from the germline V gene are SGHTA and FQGTGA. Trimming shortened V by 1 base and J by 7 bases, and 14 bases separated the two germline ends. The CDR3 is 15 amino acids. The CDR3 DNA reads as TGTGCCAGCAGCTTAAAGGGGTCGGCGAGGAATGAGCAGTTCTTC. Translation gives CASSLKGSARNEQFF.

The rearrangement joins TRBV19 to TRBJ2-1, with 8 nucleotides matching TRBD2. CDR3 size: 15 residues. Germline CDR1 LNHDA, CDR2 SQIVND (reference sequence). V lost 6 bases, J lost 4 bases, and 8 bases stayed unmatched. CDR3 in DNA: TGTGCCAGTAGCACAAATGCGGGGGGATACAATGAGCAGTTCTTC. Residues: CASSTNAGGYNEQFF. Looking up the rest from reference TRBV19 and TRBJ2-1 gives the full variable domain: DGGITQSPKYLFRKEGQNVTLSCEQNLNHDAMYWYRQDPGQGLRLIYYSQIVNDFQKGDIAEGYSVSREKKESFPLTVTSAQKNPTAFYLCASSTNAGGYNEQFFGPGTRLTVL.

The CDR3, as DNA: TGTGCCAGCTCACCGAGTTTGCGACAGTTCAATGAGCAGTTCTTC. Amino acids: CASSPSLRQFNEQFF. The V and J genes are TRBV18 and TRBJ2-1, with a possible D match to TRBD1 (5 bases). V lost 3 bases and J 6 bases, leaving 15 bases between the germline ends. The germline CDR1 and CDR2 sequences are KGHSH and LQKENI. The CDR3 spans 15 residues.

V and J are TRBV6-5 and TRBJ1-6; TRBD1 is a possible D gene (6 bases). Trimming removed 7 bases at V and 4 bases at J, with 14 bases between. This CDR3 is built from 15 residues. Germline V CDR1 and CDR2: MNHEY, SVGAGI. CDR3 DNA: TGTGCCAGCAAAACTTGGGACACTTATAATTCACCCCTCCACTTT. Protein product: CASKTWDTYNSPLHF.

The V gene is TRBV29-1, the J gene TRBJ1-1; D possibly corresponds to TRBD1 (5 bases). Trimming removed 6 bases from V and 3 bases from J, with 14 bases in between. Germline V CDR1 and CDR2: SQVTM, ANQGSEA. The CDR3 consists of 13 residues. The CDR3 spells CSVGRGRYTEAFF. The CDR3 region has the DNA TGCAGCGTGGGGCGTGGGCGTTACACTGAAGCTTTCTTT. Full variable domain (missing parts from reference TRBV29-1 and TRBJ1-1): SAVISQKPSRDICQRGTSLTIQCQVDSQVTMMFWYRQQPGQSLTLIATANQGSEATYESGFVIDKFPISRPNLTFSTLTVSNMSPEDSSIYLCSVGRGRYTEAFFGQGTRLTVV.

The chain carries TRBV5-1 and TRBJ2-5; 12 bases align to TRBD2. This CDR3 spans 17 amino acids. Trimming took 0 bases from V and 0 from J; bases not matched to a gene: 3. CDR1 is SGHRS and CDR2 is YFSETQ in the germline V gene. The CDR3: CASSLGLAGAHQETQYF. CDR3 nucleotide sequence: TGCGCCAGCAGCTTGGGACTAGCGGGGGCCCACCAAGAGACCCAGTACTTC.

This chain links TRBV5-1 with TRBJ2-6; 7 nucleotides align to TRBD1. Germline assignment: CDR1 SGHRS and CDR2 YFSETQ. V shed 4 bases, J shed 2 bases, and the junction held 3 bases outside the gene matches. The CDR3 extends over 15 amino acids. CDR3 nucleotides: TGCGCCAGCAGCCCGGGGACAGCTGGGGCCAACGTCCTGACTTTC. It translates to CASSPGTAGANVLTF.